This T cell receptor beta chain was captured in a study of T cells expressing NK-cell markers. Germline lookup yields CDR1 SEHNR and CDR2 FQNEAQ (reference sequence). This CDR3 is 15 amino acids long. From the 5' RACE reads, TCRdb lists one entry per CDR3 protein and no DNA. The sample features around 380,000 distinct CDR3 sequences, with approximately 11% in its top ten. This chain uses TRBV7-9 with TRBJ1-2; TCRdb proposes TRBD1, but this gene call is untestable without DNA. The receptor comes from a woman aged 45-65 years in good health. Sequenced input: blood T cells: a sorted CD56 or NKG2C T cell subset, CD4+ or CD8+ T cells, or bulk PBMC T cells (not recorded which). This CDR3 is CASSPWGPANYGYTF.